These T cell receptor beta chains were read from a single sample in a study of blood T cell repertoires in COVID-19. Generated by immunoSEQ multiplex PCR, the TCRdb table keeps only in-frame clones and is missing some. The sample yields approximately 110,000 clones, less than 80% seen once. The specimen was peripheral blood. These receptors were obtained from a man between 70 and 80 years old with active or convalescent COVID-19. Both conserved end residues are part of each CDR3. D genes are given only for firm matches. Size is omitted from some rows. Given values are once, few, many or a class for expanded clones.

d_call | clone_size | j_call | v_call | cdr3_nt | cdr3_aa
TRBD1 | NA | TRBJ1-1 | TRBV2 | TGTGCCAGCAGGATCAACAGGGGTGAAGGTGAAGCTTTCTTT | CASRINRGEGEAFF
NA | NA | TRBJ2-1 | TRBV27 | TGTGCCAGCAGCCCTTTAGCGGTAAGCTCCTACAATGAGCAGTTCTTC | CASSPLAVSSYNEQFF
TRBD1 | few | TRBJ1-2 | TRBV18 | TGTGCCAGCTCACCCTTACAGGGGATCCCTATCTATGGCTACACCTTC | CASSPLQGIPIYGYTF
NA | NA | TRBJ1-2 | TRBV6-4 | TGTGCCAGCAGCCCCAAAACAGGAAACTATGGCTACACCTTC | CASSPKTGNYGYTF
TRBD1 | NA | TRBJ1-1 | TRBV29-1 | TGCAGCGGGGGACAGGGTGGGACTGAAGCTTTCTTT | CSGGQGGTEAFF
NA | NA | TRBJ1-2 | TRBV21-1 | TGTGCCAGCAGCAAGGGAACAGGGGACTATGGCTACACCTTC | CASSKGTGDYGYTF
TRBD1 | few | TRBJ1-2 | TRBV19 | TGTGCCAGTAGTTTCCCAGGGGGACAGGGCGGCGGCTACACCTTC | CASSFPGGQGGGYTF
NA | few | TRBJ1-5 | TRBV9 | TGTGCCAGCAGCGTGTCCCTTAATCAGCCCCAGCATTTT | CASSVSLNQPQHF
NA | NA | TRBJ2-3 | TRBV6-2/TRBV6-3 | TGTGCCAGCAGTTACTCGGAGGGACAGATTACAGATACGCAGTATTTT | CASSYSEGQITDTQYF
NA | NA | TRBJ2-4 | TRBV15 | TGTGCCACCAGCACGTCAGGGGGCGGGGGAAACATTCAGTACTTC | CATSTSGGGGNIQYF
TRBD1 | few | TRBJ1-2 | TRBV25-1 | TGTGCCAGCAGTGAACCGGGACAGGGGGCGCGTGGCTACACCTTC | CASSEPGQGARGYTF
NA | NA | TRBJ2-7 | TRBV28 | TGTGCCAGCACCACGGGACATCCCTACGAGCAGTACTTC | CASTTGHPYEQYF
NA | NA | TRBJ1-4 | TRBV19 | TGTGCCAGTAGTATAACTTGGGGGGGTGAGGAAAAACTGTTTTTT | CASSITWGGEEKLFF
NA | NA | TRBJ1-4 | TRBV28 | TGTGCCAGCTCCGGGGGAGGGGAGCGTGAAAAACTGTTTTTT | CASSGGGEREKLFF
NA | NA | TRBJ2-7 | TRBV6-1 | TGTGCCAGCAGTGATGTTCGACACGCAGGAACCTACGAGCAGTACTTC | CASSDVRHAGTYEQYF
NA | NA | TRBJ2-1 | TRBV5-6 | TGTGCCAGCAGCCGTCCCCTCGGCCCCTCGATAGGGGGGCAGTTCTTC | CASSRPLGPSIGGQFF
NA | few | TRBJ1-1 | TRBV30 | TGTGCCTGGAGAACACAGGGAATGAACACTGAAGCTTTCTTT | CAWRTQGMNTEAFF
NA | NA | TRBJ1-5 | TRBV6-5 | TGTGCCAGCAGTCTCCGGGGTAGCAATCAGCCCCAGCATTTT | CASSLRGSNQPQHF
NA | NA | TRBJ1-4 | TRBV21-1 | TGTGCCAGCAGCACGACAGGGCTTACAACTAATGAAAAACTGTTTTTT | CASSTTGLTTNEKLFF
NA | once | TRBJ1-6 | TRBV3-1/TRBV3-2 | TGTGCCAGCAGCCAAGACCAACACTATAATTCACCCCTCCACTTT | CASSQDQHYNSPLHF
TRBD1 | NA | TRBJ2-4 | TRBV7-6 | TGTGCCAGCAGCCCCGGACAGGGAGGAAGGGCCATAGCCAAAAACATTCAGTACTTC | CASSPGQGGRAIAKNIQYF
TRBD1 | NA | TRBJ1-1 | TRBV15 | TGTGCCACCAGCAGCATTAGGGGGCGAACTTTCTTT | CATSSIRGRTFF
NA | few | TRBJ2-5 | TRBV27 | TGTGCCAGCAGTTTATCGGGGGGGCGGGAGACCCAGTACTTC | CASSLSGGRETQYF
NA | NA | TRBJ2-7 | TRBV28 | TGTGCCAGCGGGGGAGGTCCCTCCTACGAGCAGTACTTC | CASGGGPSYEQYF
NA | NA | TRBJ1-2 | TRBV5-4 | TGTGCCAGCAGCTTATTCAGTGGGGCCCCTAACTATGGCTACACCTTC | CASSLFSGAPNYGYTF
TRBD1 | NA | TRBJ2-7 | TRBV30 | TGTGCCTGGAGTGGACAGGGGGCCTACGAGCAGTACTTC | CAWSGQGAYEQYF
TRBD1 | NA | TRBJ1-2 | TRBV3-1/TRBV3-2 | TGTGCCAGCAGCCAAAATGAGGGGGCTAGAGGCTACACCTTC | CASSQNEGARGYTF
TRBD1 | NA | TRBJ2-2 | TRBV7-9 | TGTGCCAGCAGCGACGAGGGGGCTGGCACCGGGGAGCTGTTTTTT | CASSDEGAGTGELFF
NA | once | TRBJ1-6 | TRBV2 | TGTGCCAGCAGTGTAGGAGATTCACCCCTCCACTTT | CASSVGDSPLHF
NA | NA | TRBJ1-1 | TRBV7-9 | TGTGCCAGCAGCCCCCGGACGGGGATGAACACTGAAGCTTTCTTT | CASSPRTGMNTEAFF
NA | NA | TRBJ1-2 | TRBV7-2 | TGTGCCAGCAGCTTACAAAATACAGGGTATGGCTACACCTTC | CASSLQNTGYGYTF
TRBD1 | NA | TRBJ1-2 | TRBV5-4 | TGTGCCAGCAGATCATCCGGGACAGGGGTTTATGGCTACACCTTC | CASRSSGTGVYGYTF
NA | NA | TRBJ2-7 | TRBV19 | TGTGCCAGTAGTACGACAGCGACGGGTGAGCAGTACTTC | CASSTTATGEQYF
NA | NA | TRBJ2-7 | TRBV19 | TGTGCCAGTAGCTCCGGGAATCGCTACGAGCAGTACTTC | CASSSGNRYEQYF
TRBD2 | NA | TRBJ2-3 | TRBV5-6 | TGTGCCAGCAGCTTGTATCTAGCGGGGACAGATACGCAGTATTTT | CASSLYLAGTDTQYF
TRBD1 | NA | TRBJ1-1 | TRBV7-3 | TGTGCCAGCAGCTACAGGGGAAACACTGAAGCTTTCTTT | CASSYRGNTEAFF
TRBD1 | NA | TRBJ1-3 | TRBV10-3 | TGTGCCATCAGTCCCGAGACAGGGACGATTGGAAACACCATATATTTT | CAISPETGTIGNTIYF
NA | NA | TRBJ1-6 | TRBV9 | TGTGCCAGCAGCGTAGAAGGACGGACAAATTCACCCCTCCACTTT | CASSVEGRTNSPLHF
TRBD1 | NA | TRBJ2-3 | TRBV29-1 | TGCAGCGTTGAACGGGGGGACAGGGGAGGAGATACGCAGTATTTT | CSVERGDRGGDTQYF
NA | NA | TRBJ2-5 | TRBV7-9 | TGTGCCAGCAGCTTATCCAGGGTTGGCCAAGAGACCCAGTACTTC | CASSLSRVGQETQYF
NA | NA | TRBJ1-6 | TRBV5-1 | TGCGCCAGCAGCGCACAGAGCTATAATTCACCCCTCCACTTT | CASSAQSYNSPLHF
TRBD1 | NA | TRBJ2-6 | TRBV2 | TGTGCCAGCAAGACCGGACAGGGGAAATCTGGGGCCAACGTCCTGACTTTC | CASKTGQGKSGANVLTF
TRBD1 | NA | TRBJ2-3 | TRBV2 | TGTGCCAGCAGTGCCCGGACAGGGGGTTACACAGATACGCAGTATTTT | CASSARTGGYTDTQYF
TRBD2 | NA | TRBJ2-3 | TRBV7-3 | TGTGCCAGCAGCTTAATGGGAGGGCCGACAGATACGCAGTATTTT | CASSLMGGPTDTQYF
NA | NA | TRBJ2-1 | TRBV5-4 | TGTGCCAGCAGCTCCCCGAAGAGCTCCTACAATGAGCAGTTCTTC | CASSSPKSSYNEQFF
TRBD1 | few | TRBJ1-1 | TRBV5-1 | TGCGCCAGCAGCTTGGGGCTACAGGGGGGTAACACTGAAGCTTTCTTT | CASSLGLQGGNTEAFF
TRBD1 | NA | TRBJ2-5 | TRBV7-2 | TGTGCCAGCAGCCTCTACGACAGGGCCGGGGAGACCCAGTACTTC | CASSLYDRAGETQYF
TRBD1 | few | TRBJ1-2 | TRBV18 | TGTGCCAGCTCACAAGAGGACAGGGGGCCTGGCTACACCTTC | CASSQEDRGPGYTF
NA | NA | TRBJ1-3 | TRBV9 | TGTGCCAGCAGCCCGGGTGGGGCAGGCTCCTCTGGAAACACCATATATTTT | CASSPGGAGSSGNTIYF
TRBD2 | NA | TRBJ2-3 | TRBV2 | TGTGCCAGCAGTGAGTTGGCTAGCGGGAGTAGAGATACGCAGTATTTT | CASSELASGSRDTQYF
NA | few | TRBJ1-2 | TRBV6-5 | TGTGCCAGCTCGGGACGGGGAGGCTATGGCTACACCTTC | CASSGRGGYGYTF
TRBD2 | once | TRBJ2-1 | TRBV19 | TGTGCCAGTAGTAAGGTAGCGGGAGTGGGGGACAATGAGCAGTTCTTC | CASSKVAGVGDNEQFF
TRBD2 | NA | TRBJ2-1 | TRBV18 | TGTGCCAGCTCACCCGTAGCGGGAGTCTCCTACAATGAGCAGTTCTTC | CASSPVAGVSYNEQFF
TRBD1 | once | TRBJ2-6 | TRBV5-1 | TGCGCCAGCAGCCGAACAGGGGCTCCCCCCTCTGGGGCCAACGTCCTGACTTTC | CASSRTGAPPSGANVLTF
NA | NA | TRBJ1-4 | TRBV29-1 | TGCAGCGTTGGTATGGTTCGGGGGGGAAATGAAAAACTGTTTTTT | CSVGMVRGGNEKLFF
NA | NA | TRBJ2-7 | TRBV7-8 | TGTGCCAGCAGCTTTTCCGGGACGGGACTTTACTACGAGCAGTACTTC | CASSFSGTGLYYEQYF
TRBD1 | many | TRBJ1-5 | TRBV19 | TGTGCCAGTGGGGGGACAGTCCTTAATCAGCCCCAGCATTTT | CASGGTVLNQPQHF
TRBD1 | NA | TRBJ1-1 | TRBV7-6 | TGTGCCAGCAGCCCCGGGGACAGGGGAAACACTGAAGCTTTCTTT | CASSPGDRGNTEAFF
NA | NA | TRBJ2-5 | TRBV7-9 | TGTGCCAGCAGCTATACAGGTCTGCAAGAGACCCAGTACTTC | CASSYTGLQETQYF
NA | few | TRBJ1-2 | TRBV5-1 | TGCGCCAGCAGCCAGACACAGGGAAGCTATGGCTACACCTTC | CASSQTQGSYGYTF